This passage covers 7 T cell receptor beta chains from one sample sequenced in a study of CD8 T cells in ankylosing spondylitis. The study, taken as a whole, reports: Ankylosing spondylitis blood appeared to carry a characteristic TCR beta motif of roughly eight highly homologous variants.

These receptors' antigens are unknown. Using its own MiXCR run on the 5' RACE reads, TCRdb lists one record per CDR3 protein. The top ten clones hold about 6.8% of a sample with just under 550,000 distinct CDR3 sequences, over 9.5% of them seen once. The sequenced sample consisted of blood, either unsorted or a sorted T cell fraction (not recorded which). Receptors were obtained from a male donor with ankylosing spondylitis.

This clonotype was counted only a few times. The chain links TRBV24-1 to TRBJ2-1; D may match TRBD1 or TRBD2 (6 bases each). Germline loops: CDR1 KGHDR, CDR2 SFDVKD. The CDR3 is made up of 16 amino acids. Trimming pared 6 bases from V and 2 bases from J, leaving 16 bases between. DNA for the CDR3: TGTGCCACCAGTACCAACCCAGGGGAGGCCTACAATGAGCAGTTCTTC. This gives the protein CATSTNPGEAYNEQFF.

This chain joins TRBV7-2 and TRBJ1-6; tentative D call: TRBD1 (6 bases). Between the trimmed V and J ends, which lost 1 base and 8 bases, there was a span of 12 bases. This CDR3 has 15 residues. Germline CDR1 SGHTA, CDR2 FQGNSA. The DNA for the CDR3 is TGTGCCAGCAGCTTAGAATCCGGGGGCGATTCACCCCTCCACTTT. Protein product: CASSLESGGDSPLHF.

This clonotype was counted only a few times. The chain has TRBV5-6 and TRBJ2-1; D is uncertain. CDR3 length equals 14 residues. V was pared by 0 bases and J by 5 bases, with 9 bases between. Germline lookup yields CDR1 SGHDT and CDR2 YYEEEE. CDR3 bases: TGTGCCAGCAGCTTGGTCCCAAAGCACAATGAGCAGTTCTTC. Translation: CASSLVPKHNEQFF.

The V call is TRBV4-1, the J call TRBJ2-7; D is undetermined. CDR3 length equals 14 residues. Germline values: CDR1 MGHRA, CDR2 YSYEKL. V lost 3 bases, J lost 0 bases, and 9 bases lay in between. The CDR3 spells CASSHNYRSYEQYV. Here the CDR3 DNA reads TGCGCCAGCAGCCACAATTACCGCTCCTACGAGCAGTACGTC.

In this sample, this clonotype turned up many times. The chain couples TRBV5-1 to TRBJ2-7, with TRBD1 matching over 9 bases. The J segment lost 5 bases and the V segment lost 1 base, leaving 7 bases of the junction unmatched. CDR1 is SGHRS and CDR2 is YFSETQ in the germline V gene. The length of the CDR3 is 15 residues. DNA of the CDR3: TGCGCCAGCAGCTTGCCCCGGACAGGGGACGACGAGCAGTACTTC. Protein: CASSLPRTGDDEQYF.

In its sample, this clonotype was seen a few times. V usage is TRBV3-1 and J usage is TRBJ1-6, with 8 bases matching TRBD1. Germline trimming cut 2 bases from V and 7 bases from J; bases unmatched to any gene: 4. Germline V lookup: CDR1 LGHDT, CDR2 YNNKEL (reference sequence). CDR3 size: 15 residues. The CDR3 DNA reads TGTGCCAGCAGCCAATCCAGGACAGGGAATTCACCCCTCCACTTT. It specifies CASSQSRTGNSPLHF.

The chain couples TRBV11-3 to TRBJ2-5; no clear D gene. The V and J ends lost 2 bases and 5 bases respectively, with 9 bases between them. CDR1 and CDR2 from the germline V gene are SGHNT and YENEEA. This CDR3 comprises 13 residues. CDR3 sequence: CASSLRAWETQYF. As DNA, the CDR3 is TGTGCCAGCAGCTTAAGGGCCTGGGAGACCCAGTACTTC.